The T cell receptor (beta chain) under discussion was sequenced for a study of cytomegalovirus exposure and HLA in healthy donors. Broader study findings: A classifier reportedly called cytomegalovirus status with high sensitivity and specificity. Through in vitro validation, three CMV-associated chains were shown to be specific for CMV antigens. With later analysis, a missense DCLRE1C variant became linked to TCR beta V- and J-gene trimming.

Details on this clone: Its antigen is not known.

This CDR3 has 15 amino acids. Germline CDR1 reads SGHTA; CDR2 reads FQGNSA. V dropped 6 bases and J dropped 0; count of bases not matched to a gene: 8. The PCR used 60 Vbeta and 13 Jbeta primers. Study processing details: Roughly 80 million unique TCR beta chains, some 9.9 million of them shared, were counted by a later analysis. Sequencing was performed with immunoSEQ multiplex PCR; in TCRdb, only in-frame clones are kept and a portion is missing. For V, J and clone size, that table is used; D and trimming come from the DNA. This sample's table has 65,000 to 85,000 clones. The TCR originated in a female donor in good health and CMV-seropositive. Sequencing was performed on PBMCs. The V call is TRBV7-2, the J call TRBJ2-7, with 7 bases lining up with TRBD2. CDR3 DNA sequence: TGTGCCAGCAGTCTTTCTAGCGGCCCCTCCTACGAGCAGTACTTC. This sequence encodes CASSLSSGPSYEQYF.